This entry features one T cell receptor (beta chain) sequence. After extraction with the RNeasy kit, about 0.45 to 1 ug of the RNA was reverse transcribed using random hexamers. From the immunoSEQ multiplex PCR reads, TCRdb called clonotypes with MiXCR, one entry per CDR3 protein. The data hold 100,000 to 150,000 distinct CDR3 sequences, with about 95% observed a single time. Germline V gene lookup returns CDR1 KGHDR and CDR2 SFDVKD. This CDR3 contains 13 residues. The V and J ends lost 5 bases and 2 bases respectively, with 3 bases between them. This sample was included in a study of CD8 T cells in Susac syndrome.

This sequence joins TRBV24-1 and TRBJ2-6; D not resolved. Specimen: CD8+ T cells from PBMCs. This sequence originates from a human donor with Susac syndrome. In nucleotides, the CDR3 is TGTGCCACCAGTGGGGCTGGGGCCAACGTCCTGACTTTC. Encoded protein: CATSGAGANVLTF.